The text below deals with one TCR beta chain. The sample originates from a study of blood T cell repertoires in COVID-19. Study summary: Sites across the United States, Italy and Spain contributed samples from acute and convalescent COVID-19. Sample material is recorded as cDNA or gDNA derived from T cells, B-cell-depleted T cells, or PBMCs.

In the original workflow: Counts of nucleated cells, estimated from reference gene primer amplification, were obtained. Sequencing was performed with immunoSEQ multiplex PCR; in TCRdb, only in-frame clones are kept and a portion is missing. From that table come the V and J calls and clone size; the DNA was used to work out D and trimming. The sample consists of about 46,000 clones, about 83% of them appearing once. Trimming removed 4 bases from V and 2 bases from J, with 12 bases in between. This CDR3 region has 14 residues. Germline CDR1 and CDR2: SGHDT and YYEEEE. This receptor was identified in a woman older than 75 with acute or convalescent COVID-19. The chain couples TRBV5-6 to TRBJ1-1; D not certain. Sequencing input: peripheral blood. CDR3 sequence: CASSPRGYNTEAFF. For the CDR3, the DNA is TGTGCCAGCAGCCCCCGAGGGTACAACACTGAAGCTTTCTTT.